This passage covers 20 T cell receptor beta chains from one sample sequenced in a study of blood T cell repertoires in COVID-19. Produced via immunoSEQ multiplex PCR; TCRdb's table is partial and in-frame only. The data contain about 120,000 clones, 65% to 85% of them singletons. Sample: peripheral blood. The source of these receptors is a man between 65 and 85 years old with acute or convalescent COVID-19.

The rearrangement links TRBV12-3 or TRBV12-4 to TRBJ1-4; no definite D call. There are 11 residues in the CDR3. V lost 5 bases and J lost 7, with 5 bases in between. The CDR3 protein is CASSHGEKLFF. The DNA of the CDR3 is TGTGCCAGCAGTCACGGTGAAAAACTGTTTTTT.

For the CDR3, the DNA is TGCGCCAGCAGCTTGGGGGGGGGACGAGGCCAGCCCCAGCATTTT. This sequence encodes CASSLGGGRGQPQHF. This chain connects TRBV5-1 to TRBJ1-5; D might be TRBD1 (5 bases). The CDR3 length is 15 residues. CDR1 and CDR2 (germline): SGHRS, YFSETQ. V was trimmed by 0 bases and J by 7 bases, leaving 14 bases between them.

This clone has just a few counts. Additional DNA sequences in this sample encode the identical CDR3. The chain carries TRBV4-2 and TRBJ1-1, with D perhaps matching TRBD1 (6 bases). The CDR3 spans 13 residues. Trimming left V 4 bases short and J 5 bases short, with 11 bases between. CDR1 is LGHNA, CDR2 YNFKEQ, per germline. This CDR3 reads CASSRTGSTEAFF. Written as DNA, the CDR3 is TGTGCCAGCAGCCGCACAGGGAGTACTGAAGCTTTCTTT.

This clone has just one count. The V gene is TRBV6-5, the J gene TRBJ1-2; 7 positions agree with TRBD1. V lost 5 bases to trimming and J lost 4 bases; unmatched junction nucleotides: 7. The CDR3 sequence is 14 residues long. Germline assignment: CDR1 MNHEY and CDR2 SVGAGI. The CDR3 DNA reads as TGTGCCAGCAGTAGACAGGGAGAAAGCTATGGCTACACCTTC. Residues: CASSRQGESYGYTF.

This chain joins TRBV2 and TRBJ2-3; 7 bases align to TRBD2. The CDR3 covers 14 residues. Germline CDR1 SNHLY, CDR2 FYNNEI. The junction had 4 bases not matched to a gene; V was cut back by 5 bases and J by 2 bases. The CDR3 region is CASSRTRTTDTQYF. As DNA, the CDR3 is TGTGCCAGCAGTCGGACTAGAACCACAGATACGCAGTATTTT.

The chain links TRBV7-6 to TRBJ2-7; 12 nucleotides line up with TRBD2. Germline V CDR1 and CDR2: SGHVS, FNYEAQ. V trimming: 4 bases; J trimming: 5 bases; junction bases outside the gene matches: 9. The CDR3 length is 16 residues. The CDR3 loop reads CASSSQLAGGTHEQYF. The CDR3 nucleotides read TGTGCCAGCAGCTCCCAACTAGCGGGGGGCACCCACGAGCAGTACTTC.

The rearrangement links TRBV4-1 to TRBJ1-5; the match to TRBD1 covers 7 bases. V trimming: 5 bases; J trimming: 0 bases; junction bases outside the gene matches: 4. CDR1 MGHRA and CDR2 YSYEKL come from the germline V gene. CDR3 length: 15 residues. The CDR3 sequence: CASSESGGSNQPQHF. For the CDR3, the DNA is TGCGCCAGCAGCGAATCAGGGGGTAGCAATCAGCCCCAGCATTTT.

J is TRBJ2-1 and V is TRBV7-2; 9 nucleotides agree with TRBD2. Germline V gives CDR1 SGHTA, CDR2 FQGNSA. The junction had 7 bases not matched to a gene; V was cut back by 1 base and J by 3 bases. The CDR3 is 17 residues long. The CDR3 spells CASSLGPAGGLYNEQFF. The CDR3 coding sequence is TGTGCCAGCAGCTTAGGGCCAGCGGGGGGACTCTACAATGAGCAGTTCTTC.

This chain connects TRBV7-2 to TRBJ2-3; tentative D call: TRBD1 (6 bases). CDR3 length equals 14 residues. Germline CDR1 is SGHTA and CDR2 is FQGNSA. The V end was cut by 8 bases, the J end by 2 bases, with 14 bases between. CDR3 in DNA: TGTGCCAGCGCTCTTCAGGGGACCACAGATACGCAGTATTTT. Translating it yields CASALQGTTDTQYF.

The rearrangement uses TRBV7-3 and TRBJ2-5; a possible D gene is TRBD1 (7 bases). Per the germline V gene, CDR1 is SGHTA and CDR2 is FQGTGA. The CDR3 has 14 amino acids. V dropped 5 bases and J dropped 5 bases, with 15 bases sitting between them. The CDR3 loop reads CASSGGTEGETQYF. CDR3 coding DNA: TGTGCCAGCAGCGGGGGGACAGAAGGGGAGACCCAGTACTTC.

This clone has a count of ten or more. V is TRBV10-3 and J is TRBJ2-7; 7 bases are shared with TRBD1. The CDR3 is 14 amino acids. Germline values: CDR1 ENHRY, CDR2 SYGVKD. With V trimmed by 6 bases and J by 4 bases, 9 bases remained unmatched. The CDR3 bases are TGTGCCATCAGCGAGAGGGACAGATTGTACGAGCAGTACTTC. Its protein product is CAISERDRLYEQYF.

J is TRBJ2-7 and V is TRBV6-1, with D unresolved. CDR3 length: 13 amino acids. Germline V gene data show CDR1 as MNHNS and CDR2 as SASEGT. Trimming took 0 bases from V and 3 from J, leaving 6 bases between them. In nucleotides, the CDR3 is TGTGCCAGCAGTGAAGCACAGATCTACGAGCAGTACTTC. Protein sequence: CASSEAQIYEQYF.

V and J are TRBV6-1 and TRBJ2-4; TRBD2 might be the D (6 bases). V shed 3 bases and J shed 8 bases, with 14 bases lying between them. The germline gives CDR1 MNHNS, CDR2 SASEGT. This CDR3 spans 14 amino acids. The CDR3 loop is CASSEVGGRDIQYF. CDR3 in DNA: TGTGCCAGCAGTGAGGTAGGAGGGCGAGACATTCAGTACTTC.

The chain employs TRBV4-2 and TRBJ2-6; D call uncertain. The germline V and J ends were trimmed by 0 bases and 2 bases, with 14 bases remaining between them. The CDR3 has 18 residues. CDR1 LGHNA and CDR2 YNFKEQ come from the germline V gene. The CDR3 region has the DNA TGTGCCAGCAGCCAAGAACAAGGCGGAGACGCTGGGGCCAACGTCCTGACTTTC. Translation gives CASSQEQGGDAGANVLTF.

V and J are TRBV28 and TRBJ2-1, with 9 bases matching TRBD1. The germline CDR1 and CDR2 sequences are MDHEN and SYDVKM. The CDR3 is 15 amino acids. Germline trimming cut 2 bases from V and 8 bases from J; bases unmatched to any gene: 7. CDR3 loop: CASSLGTGNFDEQFF. The CDR3 DNA reads as TGTGCCAGCAGTTTAGGGACAGGGAATTTCGATGAGCAGTTCTTC. The full variable domain, in which reference TRBV28 and TRBJ2-1 provide the parts outside the CDR3, is DVKVTQSSRYLVKRTGEKVFLECVQDMDHENMFWYRQDPGLGLRLIYFSYDVKMKEKGDIPEGYSVSREKKERFSLILESASTNQTSMYLCASSLGTGNFDEQFFGPGTRLTVL.

The chain employs TRBV7-9 and TRBJ2-2, with a tentative D call TRBD2 (5 bases). The CDR3 spans 17 residues. The germline V gene encodes CDR1 SEHNR and CDR2 FQNEAQ (reference sequence). Trimming pared 2 bases from V and 2 bases from J, leaving 15 bases between. CDR3 nucleotides: TGTGCCAGCAGCTTATATCCCGGGGTGGCCAACACCGGGGAGCTGTTTTTT. Residues: CASSLYPGVANTGELFF.

The chain couples TRBV5-1 to TRBJ1-2, with unresolved D. V was clipped by 0 bases and J by 1 base, with 7 bases between them. There are 14 residues in the CDR3. Germline lookup yields CDR1 SGHRS and CDR2 YFSETQ. The CDR3 DNA reads as TGCGCCAGCAGCTTGGGAGAAAATAACTATGGCTACACCTTC. Translating gives CASSLGENNYGYTF.

This chain connects TRBV9 to TRBJ2-7; 7 bases map to TRBD2. CDR1 and CDR2 from the germline V gene are SGDLS and YYNGEE. The CDR3 spans 12 residues. The ends lost 4 bases at V and 7 bases at J; junction bases unmatched: 5. CDR3 loop: CASSRPGGEQYF. For the CDR3, the DNA is TGTGCCAGCAGCCGCCCGGGGGGTGAGCAGTACTTC.

J is TRBJ2-2 and V is TRBV4-1; no definite D call. This CDR3 region has 14 residues. The V gene's germline CDR1 is MGHRA and CDR2 YSYEKL. Trimming took 1 base from V and 7 from J, leaving 10 bases between them. The CDR3 here is CASSQATNFGELFF. CDR3 coding DNA: TGCGCCAGCAGCCAAGCTACGAATTTCGGGGAGCTGTTTTTT.

The V call is TRBV2, the J call TRBJ2-5, with 10 bases aligning to TRBD2. This CDR3 is built from 14 residues. V trimming: 9 bases; J trimming: 2 bases; junction bases outside the gene matches: 6. CDR1 and CDR2 (germline): SNHLY, FYNNEI. The CDR3 here is CASLRAGGQETQYF. The CDR3 bases are TGTGCCAGTTTAAGAGCGGGGGGGCAAGAGACCCAGTACTTC.